One sample yielded the 26 T cell receptor beta chains listed below, sequenced in a study of CD8+ T cells in alopecia areata. As for treatment: oral pan-JAK inhibitor, 5-10 mg twice daily. Following RNA extraction, reverse transcription yielded cDNA that acted as the sequencing template. Generated by immunoSEQ multiplex PCR, the TCRdb table keeps only in-frame clones and is missing some. This sample has some 200,000 clones, with 55% to 75% found just once. The input for sequencing was CD4+ T cells sorted from blood, taken at week 24, from a patient treated with tofacitinib. Receptors originate from a human donor with alopecia areata.

The CDR3 spells CASSLRRLNTEAFF. The DNA of the CDR3 is TGTGCCAGCAGCTTAAGGCGCCTGAACACTGAAGCTTTCTTT. The chain links TRBV5-6 to TRBJ1-1; D ambiguous. The V and J ends lost 2 bases and 0 bases respectively, with 8 bases between them. This CDR3 spans 14 amino acids. The germline gives CDR1 SGHDT, CDR2 YYEEEE.

Only a few counts were recorded for this clone. CDR3 sequence (DNA): TGTGCCAGCAGAGGGGACAGCACAGATACGCAGTATTTT. It yields the protein CASRGDSTDTQYF. The chain carries TRBV6-5 and TRBJ2-3, with D perhaps given as TRBD1 or TRBD2 (5 bases each). The germline V and J ends were trimmed by 6 bases and 0 bases, with 7 bases remaining between them. Germline values: CDR1 MNHEY, CDR2 SVGAGI. The CDR3 has 13 amino acids.

The J gene is TRBJ2-7, the V gene TRBV5-1, with TRBD1 as a possible D gene (6 bases). The CDR3 sequence is 14 residues long. Germline V CDR1 and CDR2: SGHRS, YFSETQ. The V end lost 4 bases, the J end lost 1 base, and 12 bases lay between the germline ends. CDR3 sequence (DNA): TGCGCCAGCAGCAGAGAAGGACAGTCCTACGAGCAGTACTTC. Encoded protein: CASSREGQSYEQYF.

V and J are TRBV5-1 and TRBJ1-2, with 7 bases that match TRBD1. Germline-derived CDR1 and CDR2 are SGHRS and YFSETQ. CDR3 length: 15 amino acids. The junction had 6 bases not matched to a gene; V was cut back by 3 bases and J by 1 base. The DNA of the CDR3 is TGCGCCAGCAGCTCGTACAGGGGAGATAACTATGGCTACACCTTC. Encoded protein: CASSSYRGDNYGYTF.

The CDR3 sequence is CASSSPRDTQYF. Written as DNA, the CDR3 is TGTGCCAGCAGTTCACCTAGGGATACGCAGTATTTT. V usage is TRBV6-5 and J usage is TRBJ2-3; D gene ambiguous. Germline CDR1 MNHEY, CDR2 SVGAGI. CDR3 length equals 12 residues. The ends were cut back, 4 bases at V and 6 bases at J, with 8 bases in the middle.

V gene TRBV7-9 combines with J gene TRBJ2-1, with D perhaps TRBD1 or TRBD2 (6 bases each). The germline gives CDR1 SEHNR, CDR2 FQNEAQ (reference sequence). The V end was cut by 1 base, the J end by 9 bases, with 10 bases between. The CDR3 sequence is 13 residues long. Here the CDR3 reads CASSLDGGGEQFF. The CDR3 region has the DNA TGTGCCAGCAGCTTAGACGGAGGGGGTGAGCAGTTCTTC. Using reference TRBV7-9 and TRBJ2-1 for the parts outside the CDR3, the full variable domain is DTGVSQNPRHKITKRGQNVTFRCDPISEHNRLYWYRQTLGQGPEFLTYFQNEAQLEKSRLLSDRFSAERPKGSFSTLEIQRTEQGDSAMYLCASSLDGGGEQFFGPGTRLTVL.

The rearrangement uses TRBV9 and TRBJ1-1; no clear D gene. Germline CDR1 is SGDLS and CDR2 is YYNGEE. The V gene lost 4 bases and the J gene lost 2 bases, with 9 bases spanning the gap. There are 13 residues in the CDR3. Written as DNA, the CDR3 is TGTGCCAGCAGCCCGACACCTAACACTGAAGCTTTCTTT. Amino acids: CASSPTPNTEAFF.

This sequence joins TRBV23-1 and TRBJ2-7, with 11 bases matching TRBD1. TRBV23-1 is annotated as an ORF whose role is uncertain. Germline trimming cut 4 bases from V and 7 bases from J; bases unmatched to any gene: 9. This CDR3 comprises 15 residues. This CDR3 reads CASSRQDRGLSEQYF. As DNA, the CDR3 is TGCGCCAGCAGTCGACAGGACAGGGGGCTTAGTGAGCAGTACTTC.

This chain links TRBV9 with TRBJ1-5, with D maybe TRBD1 (5 bases). CDR3 length equals 13 residues. Germline V lookup: CDR1 SGDLS, CDR2 YYNGEE. The V and J ends lost 3 bases and 5 bases respectively, with 9 bases between them. CDR3 in DNA: TGTGCCAGCAGCGCTCAGGGAGATCAGCCCCAGCATTTT. Translating gives CASSAQGDQPQHF.

V usage is TRBV18 and J usage is TRBJ2-3, with TRBD2 matching over 8 bases. The CDR3 is 15 residues long. CDR1 and CDR2 (germline): KGHSH, LQKENI. V gave up 0 bases and J gave up 1 base; unmatched junction bases: 0. Written as DNA, the CDR3 is TGTGCCAGCTCACCACCTAGCGGGGGCACAGATACGCAGTATTTT. This translates into CASSPPSGGTDTQYF.

V is TRBV4-2 and J is TRBJ1-4, with 7 bases lining up with TRBD1. Per germline, CDR1 LGHNA and CDR2 YNFKEQ. The CDR3 runs to 16 residues. J lost 8 bases, V lost 0 bases, and 9 bases had no gene match. CDR3 loop: CASSQDLRGQEEKLFF. As DNA, the CDR3 is TGTGCCAGCAGCCAAGATCTTAGAGGACAGGAAGAAAAACTGTTTTTT.

This rearrangement joins TRBV12-5 to TRBJ1-1, with a possible D match to TRBD1 (6 bases). Germline V gene lookup returns CDR1 LGHNT and CDR2 FRNRAP. The CDR3 runs to 12 residues. As DNA, the CDR3 is TGTGCAAGCCGGGGGGCTGGCACTGAAGCTTTCTTT. As protein: CASRGAGTEAFF.

The chain recombines TRBV29-1 with TRBJ2-4; D remains ambiguous. The V and J ends lost 4 bases and 5 bases respectively, with 12 bases between them. Germline V CDR1 and CDR2: SQVTM, ANQGSEA. This CDR3 contains 13 residues. This CDR3 is CSVALSRENIQYF. The CDR3 coding sequence is TGCAGCGTTGCCCTAAGTAGGGAAAACATTCAGTACTTC.

The J gene is TRBJ2-7, the V gene TRBV7-9; D not certain. The CDR3 runs to 14 residues. Between the trimmed V and J ends, which lost 1 base and 2 bases, there was a span of 9 bases. Germline assignment: CDR1 SEHNR and CDR2 FQNEAQ (reference sequence). In nucleotides, the CDR3 is TGTGCCAGCAGCTTAGAGGGCCCGCCCTACGAGCAGTACTTC. Translation gives CASSLEGPPYEQYF.

This clone was detected a few times. This rearrangement joins TRBV29-1 to TRBJ2-3; D possibly corresponds to TRBD2 (6 bases). This CDR3 spans 13 amino acids. V was pared by 2 bases and J by 7 bases, with 13 bases between. Germline V gene sequence: CDR1 SQVTM, CDR2 ANQGSEA. The CDR3 spells CSVEILAQNTQYF. Written as DNA, the CDR3 is TGCAGCGTTGAAATTCTAGCGCAGAATACGCAGTATTTT.

V usage is TRBV7-9 and J usage is TRBJ2-3; either TRBD1 or TRBD2 may supply D (6 bases each). V shed 4 bases and J shed 5 bases, with 13 bases lying between them. Looked up from germline, CDR1 is SEHNR and CDR2 is FQNEAQ (reference sequence). The CDR3 covers 14 residues. CDR3 coding DNA: TGTGCCAGCAGCTCCCGGGGGCGCGGAGATACGCAGTATTTT. Protein sequence: CASSSRGRGDTQYF.

The V gene is TRBV20-1, the J gene TRBJ1-2; D uncertain. V lost 3 bases to trimming and J lost 3 bases, with 5 bases between them. There are 11 residues in the CDR3. Germline V gives CDR1 DFQATT, CDR2 SNEGSKA (reference sequence). DNA of the CDR3: TGCAGTGCTAGTCGGGACTATGGCTACACCTTC. Residues: CSASRDYGYTF.

A note on this clone: Different DNA sequences within this sample yield the same CDR3. V and J are TRBV5-1 and TRBJ2-5; weak D call: TRBD2 (6 bases). This CDR3 is built from 15 residues. V was pared by 2 bases and J by 11 bases, with 22 bases between. Germline lookup yields CDR1 SGHRS and CDR2 YFSETQ. CDR3 sequence (DNA): TGCGCCAGCAGCTTCGGCGATTTAGCGGAAAGCACGCAGTACTTC. It specifies CASSFGDLAESTQYF.

The table lists this clone with a few counts. This chain links TRBV7-8 with TRBJ2-1, with TRBD1 matching over 10 bases. Trimming at V came to 5 bases and at J to 3 bases, leaving 4 bases not matched to a gene. CDR1 is SGHVS, CDR2 FQNEAQ, per germline. CDR3 length: 15 amino acids. This CDR3 is CASSLRDRGYNEQFF. For the CDR3, the DNA is TGTGCCAGCAGCCTCCGGGACAGGGGCTACAATGAGCAGTTCTTC. Full variable domain (missing parts from reference TRBV7-8 and TRBJ2-1): GAGVSQSPRYKVAKRGQDVALRCDPISGHVSLFWYQQALGQGPEFLTYFQNEAQLDKSGLPSDRFFAERPEGSVSTLKIQRTQQEDSAVYLCASSLRDRGYNEQFFGPGTRLTVL.

The chain carries TRBV7-9 and TRBJ2-2; D is ambiguous. The CDR3 extends over 13 amino acids. Trimming pared 1 base from V and 3 bases from J, leaving 3 bases between. The V gene's germline CDR1 is SEHNR and CDR2 FQNEAQ (reference sequence). DNA of the CDR3: TGTGCCAGCAGCTTAGAACACACCGGGGAGCTGTTTTTT. Translated: CASSLEHTGELFF.

This chain joins TRBV7-2 and TRBJ1-1, with TRBD1 as a possible D gene (5 bases). Trimming shortened V by 0 bases and J by 4 bases, and 6 bases separated the two germline ends. The CDR3 sequence is 13 residues long. The germline V gene encodes CDR1 SGHTA and CDR2 FQGNSA. CDR3 bases: TGTGCCAGCAGCTTAGCGGGGCCCACTGAAGCTTTCTTT. Translation: CASSLAGPTEAFF.

This chain connects TRBV5-7 to TRBJ1-5; D not certain. TRBV5-7 is reported as an ORF; its role is uncertain. This CDR3 has 17 residues. With 10 bases removed from V and 0 bases from J, the gap between germline ends came to 23 bases. In DNA form, the CDR3 reads TGTGCCGCAACCGGTTGGAGGAAGGGTATTAGCAATCAGCCCCAGCATTTT. It is translated as CAATGWRKGISNQPQHF.

The V and J genes are TRBV29-1 and TRBJ2-5, with 9 bases lining up with TRBD2. The V gene end was trimmed by 3 bases and the J gene end by 5 bases; junction bases not matched to a gene: 4. CDR1 is SQVTM, CDR2 ANQGSEA, per germline. The CDR3 consists of 13 residues. CDR3 protein: CSVDGLAGETQYF. In DNA, the CDR3 is TGCAGCGTTGATGGGCTAGCGGGGGAGACCCAGTACTTC. The full variable domain, in which reference TRBV29-1 and TRBJ2-5 provide the parts outside the CDR3, is SAVISQKPSRDICQRGTSLTIQCQVDSQVTMMFWYRQQPGQSLTLIATANQGSEATYESGFVIDKFPISRPNLTFSTLTVSNMSPEDSSIYLCSVDGLAGETQYFGPGTRLLVL.

The V and J genes are TRBV5-6 and TRBJ1-2; D gene ambiguous. This CDR3 is built from 16 residues. Trimming stripped 2 bases from V and 2 bases from J, with 16 bases between. From germline, CDR1 is SGHDT and CDR2 YYEEEE. CDR3 residues: CASSFFRAGGNYGYTF. Here the CDR3 DNA reads TGTGCCAGCAGCTTCTTCCGGGCTGGAGGAAACTATGGCTACACCTTC.

This clone appeared a few times. This CDR3 reads CATTSGAGETQYF. The CDR3 DNA sequence: TGTGCCACAACTAGCGGGGCCGGAGAGACCCAGTACTTC. This chain connects TRBV2 to TRBJ2-5; 10 bases are a match to TRBD2. Losses at the gene ends were 10 bases for V and 4 bases for J; bases not matched to a gene: 6. The CDR3 totals 13 residues. The germline CDR1 and CDR2 sequences are SNHLY and FYNNEI.

In the case of this clone: Other DNA variants within this sample encode the same CDR3. CDR3 sequence: CATRRDLSNQPQHF. In nucleotides, the CDR3 is TGTGCCACCAGGAGGGACCTCAGCAATCAGCCCCAGCATTTT. The V gene is TRBV15, the J gene TRBJ1-5; D is perhaps TRBD1 (5 bases). The CDR3 totals 14 residues. With 6 bases removed from V and 1 base from J, the gap between germline ends came to 10 bases. Per germline, CDR1 LNHNV and CDR2 YYDKDF (reference sequence).